Listed below are T cell receptor beta chains from one sample, sequenced in a study of identical twins. Using its own MiXCR run on the 5' RACE reads, TCRdb lists one record per CDR3 protein. The sample includes about 520,000 distinct CDR3 sequences, 22% of them seen just once. These records were also assigned to another study, of T cells expressing NK-cell markers.

Sequenced: CD4+ T cells sorted from blood. The receptors shown here come from a young woman in good health. The CDR3 runs from the conserved cysteine through the conserved F or W. D genes are given only for firm matches. Clone size is shown for a subset of rows, as once, few, many or a class of expanded clone.

size: many
D: -
V: TRBV12-3/TRBV12-4
J: TRBJ1-1
length: 13
CDR3: CASSFYSYTEAFF
DNA: TGTGCCAGCAGTTTCTATAGCTACACTGAAGCTTTCTTT

size: few
D: -
V: TRBV27
J: TRBJ1-2
length: 15
CDR3: CASSLHTIGDYGYTF
DNA: TGTGCCAGCAGTCTCCACACCATTGGCGACTATGGCTACACCTTC

size: few
D: -
V: TRBV12-3/TRBV12-4
J: TRBJ1-4
length: 14
CDR3: CASSLRQTNEKLFF
DNA: TGTGCCAGCAGTTTAAGACAGACGAATGAAAAACTGTTTTTT

size: few
D: -
V: TRBV20-1
J: TRBJ2-1
length: 11
CDR3: CSVQTRNEQFF
DNA: TGCAGTGTTCAGACTAGAAATGAGCAGTTCTTC

size: few
D: -
V: TRBV18
J: TRBJ2-2
length: 14
CDR3: CASSPVAKGGELFF
DNA: TGTGCCAGCTCACCAGTGGCGAAAGGCGGGGAGCTGTTTTTT

size: few
D: -
V: TRBV20-1
J: TRBJ2-1
length: 12
CDR3: CSASFGGNEQFF
DNA: TGCAGTGCTAGTTTTGGGGGAAATGAGCAGTTCTTC

size: few
D: -
V: TRBV3-1
J: TRBJ2-7
length: 14
CDR3: CASSQGTPTGEQYF
DNA: TGTGCCAGCAGCCAAGGGACCCCGACGGGCGAGCAGTACTTC

size: -
D: TRBD2
V: TRBV12-3/TRBV12-4
J: TRBJ2-3
length: 18
CDR3: CASSFGTSGRGSTDTQYF
DNA: TGTGCCAGCAGTTTTGGGACTAGCGGGAGGGGGAGCACAGATACGCAGTATTTT

size: few
D: -
V: TRBV10-3
J: TRBJ1-1
length: 13
CDR3: CAISGAVNTEAFF
DNA: TGTGCCATCTCGGGCGCGGTGAACACTGAAGCTTTCTTT

size: few
D: TRBD2
V: TRBV11-2
J: TRBJ2-1
length: 14
CDR3: CASSFFSGNNEQFF
DNA: TGTGCCAGCAGCTTCTTTAGCGGGAACAATGAGCAGTTCTTC

size: few
D: TRBD2
V: TRBV2
J: TRBJ2-1
length: 14
CDR3: CASIGRGDYNEQFF
DNA: TGTGCCAGCATCGGGCGGGGGGACTACAATGAGCAGTTCTTC

size: -
D: -
V: TRBV7-2
J: TRBJ1-1
length: 13
CDR3: CASSLAATAEAFF
DNA: TGTGCCAGCAGCTTAGCCGCGACGGCAGAAGCTTTCTTT

size: -
D: TRBD2
V: TRBV4-2
J: TRBJ2-1
length: 18
CDR3: CASSHMGTTSGSYNEQFF
DNA: TGTGCCAGCAGCCACATGGGGACGACTAGCGGTAGCTACAATGAGCAGTTCTTC

size: -
D: TRBD2
V: TRBV5-5
J: TRBJ2-3
length: 15
CDR3: CASSILAKDTDTQYF
DNA: TGTGCCAGCAGCATACTAGCGAAAGACACAGATACGCAGTATTTT

size: many
D: -
V: TRBV12-3/TRBV12-4
J: TRBJ2-6
length: 15
CDR3: CASSYRSSGANVLTF
DNA: TGTGCCAGCAGTTACCGGTCCTCTGGGGCCAACGTCCTGACTTTC

size: -
D: TRBD1
V: TRBV5-6
J: TRBJ2-7
length: 15
CDR3: CASRNRGSLSYEQYF
DNA: TGTGCCAGCAGAAACAGGGGATCCCTTTCCTACGAGCAGTACTTC

size: few
D: -
V: TRBV6-2/TRBV6-3
J: TRBJ2-2
length: 15
CDR3: CASSYSGSNTGELFF
DNA: TGTGCCAGCAGTTACTCAGGATCGAACACCGGGGAGCTGTTTTTT

size: few
D: -
V: TRBV20-1
J: TRBJ1-1
length: 15
CDR3: CSARVGRGMNTEAFF
DNA: TGCAGTGCTAGGGTGGGCCGAGGAATGAACACTGAAGCTTTCTTT

size: few
D: TRBD2
V: TRBV20-1
J: TRBJ2-1
length: 16
CDR3: CSAPTVQGGSLNEQFF
DNA: TGCAGTGCGCCAACCGTTCAGGGCGGGAGTTTGAATGAGCAGTTCTTC

size: few
D: -
V: TRBV6-1
J: TRBJ2-3
length: 16
CDR3: CASSPLTGGGTDTQYF
DNA: TGTGCCAGCAGTCCCCTGACTGGAGGGGGCACAGATACGCAGTATTTT

size: -
D: -
V: TRBV20-1
J: TRBJ1-5
length: 14
CDR3: CSAREGESNQPQHF
DNA: TGCAGTGCTAGAGAAGGGGAGAGCAATCAGCCCCAGCATTTT

size: -
D: -
V: TRBV19
J: TRBJ1-1
length: 15
CDR3: CASRGVVRGADEAFF
DNA: TGTGCCAGTAGAGGGGTAGTCCGGGGGGCGGATGAAGCTTTCTTT

size: -
D: TRBD2
V: TRBV20-1
J: TRBJ2-3
length: 15
CDR3: CSAILAGGGTDTQYF
DNA: TGCAGTGCTATCCTAGCGGGAGGGGGCACAGATACGCAGTATTTT

size: few
D: -
V: TRBV6-2/TRBV6-3
J: TRBJ2-7
length: 16
CDR3: CASSPLSGRGSTQQYF
DNA: TGTGCCAGCAGTCCATTGTCGGGCAGGGGATCGACACAGCAGTACTTC

size: few
D: -
V: TRBV20-1
J: TRBJ2-7
length: 13
CDR3: CSAVSSASYEQYF
DNA: TGCAGTGCTGTTTCTAGCGCAAGCTACGAGCAGTACTTC

size: few
D: -
V: TRBV12-3/TRBV12-4
J: TRBJ1-2
length: 13
CDR3: CASSFLKDWGYTF
DNA: TGTGCCAGCAGTTTCCTTAAGGATTGGGGCTACACCTTC

size: -
D: -
V: TRBV6-5
J: TRBJ1-1
length: 16
CDR3: CASSYRREGVNTEAFF
DNA: TGTGCCAGCAGTTACCGCAGGGAGGGAGTGAACACTGAAGCTTTCTTT

size: few
D: TRBD2
V: TRBV20-1
J: TRBJ2-5
length: 13
CDR3: CSAKREGVETQYF
DNA: TGCAGTGCTAAGCGGGAGGGCGTAGAGACCCAGTACTTC

size: -
D: -
V: TRBV20-1
J: TRBJ1-6
length: 14
CDR3: CSANKEGPRSPLHF
DNA: TGCAGTGCTAACAAAGAGGGTCCCAGGTCACCCCTCCACTTT

size: -
D: TRBD2
V: TRBV7-2
J: TRBJ2-7
length: 16
CDR3: CASSSVVGGGPYEQYF
DNA: TGTGCCAGCAGCTCCGTCGTGGGGGGAGGGCCGTACGAGCAGTACTTC

size: -
D: -
V: TRBV11-2
J: TRBJ2-2
length: 15
CDR3: CASSLEGSDTGELFF
DNA: TGTGCCAGCAGCTTAGAGGGGTCCGACACCGGGGAGCTGTTTTTT

size: -
D: -
V: TRBV24-1
J: TRBJ2-1
length: 17
CDR3: CATSDHRGSSSYNEQFF
DNA: TGTGCCACCAGTGATCACCGGGGTTCTAGCTCCTACAATGAGCAGTTCTTC

size: few
D: -
V: TRBV24-1
J: TRBJ2-1
length: 16
CDR3: CATSETPGSGLVEQFF
DNA: TGTGCCACCAGTGAGACACCGGGAAGCGGTTTGGTTGAGCAGTTCTTC

size: -
D: TRBD2
V: TRBV11-2
J: TRBJ2-5
length: 20
CDR3: CASSLGGPGLAGPSQETQYF
DNA: TGTGCCAGCAGCTTAGGGGGACCGGGACTAGCGGGGCCGAGTCAAGAGACCCAGTACTTC

size: -
D: -
V: TRBV20-1
J: TRBJ1-2
length: 12
CDR3: CGLRNPNYGYTF
DNA: TGCGGACTCCGGAACCCGAACTATGGCTACACCTTC

size: -
D: -
V: TRBV18
J: TRBJ2-7
length: 16
CDR3: CASSPVAGPISYEQYF
DNA: TGTGCCAGCTCACCAGTGGCCGGACCGATCTCCTACGAGCAGTACTTC

size: many
D: -
V: TRBV7-9
J: TRBJ2-1
length: 12
CDR3: CASSLAVNEQFF
DNA: TGTGCCAGCAGCTTAGCAGTCAATGAGCAGTTCTTC

size: few
D: -
V: TRBV20-1
J: TRBJ2-3
length: 13
CDR3: CSASGPSTDTQYF
DNA: TGCAGTGCTAGCGGACCAAGCACAGATACGCAGTATTTT

size: few
D: TRBD1
V: TRBV6-1
J: TRBJ1-1
length: 14
CDR3: CASRGQGTSEEAFF
DNA: TGTGCCAGCCGCGGACAGGGAACTTCAGAAGAAGCTTTCTTT

size: -
D: -
V: TRBV28
J: TRBJ2-7
length: 11
CDR3: CASSLRERQYF
DNA: TGTGCCAGCAGTCTCAGGGAGAGGCAGTACTTC

size: -
D: TRBD2
V: TRBV7-6
J: TRBJ2-3
length: 15
CDR3: CASSPLAGFSDTQYF
DNA: TGTGCCAGCAGCCCACTAGCGGGGTTTTCAGATACGCAGTATTTT

size: -
D: TRBD1
V: TRBV6-1
J: TRBJ1-5
length: 14
CDR3: CASRRTGDNQPQHF
DNA: TGTGCCAGCAGACGGACAGGGGACAATCAGCCCCAGCATTTT

size: few
D: TRBD2
V: TRBV6-1
J: TRBJ2-3
length: 14
CDR3: CATLAGAGTDTQYF
DNA: TGTGCCACGCTGGCGGGAGCGGGTACAGATACGCAGTATTTT

size: -
D: TRBD1
V: TRBV30
J: TRBJ2-7
length: 14
CDR3: CAWSIPGGQGEQYF
DNA: TGTGCCTGGTCTATACCGGGGGGACAGGGCGAGCAGTACTTC

size: few
D: -
V: TRBV20-1
J: TRBJ2-5
length: 13
CDR3: CSARKGVGGTQYF
DNA: TGCAGTGCTAGAAAGGGAGTTGGAGGGACCCAGTACTTC

size: -
D: TRBD1
V: TRBV27
J: TRBJ1-5
length: 15
CDR3: CASSLDRVRVQPQHF
DNA: TGTGCCAGCAGTTTGGACAGGGTTCGAGTCCAGCCCCAGCATTTT

size: few
D: TRBD2
V: TRBV5-1
J: TRBJ2-5
length: 16
CDR3: CASSGGPAGGQETQYF
DNA: TGCGCCAGCAGCGGAGGACCAGCGGGGGGTCAAGAGACCCAGTACTTC

size: many
D: -
V: TRBV29-1
J: TRBJ2-2
length: 13
CDR3: CSVGPGDPGELFF
DNA: TGCAGCGTTGGTCCGGGTGACCCCGGGGAGCTGTTTTTT